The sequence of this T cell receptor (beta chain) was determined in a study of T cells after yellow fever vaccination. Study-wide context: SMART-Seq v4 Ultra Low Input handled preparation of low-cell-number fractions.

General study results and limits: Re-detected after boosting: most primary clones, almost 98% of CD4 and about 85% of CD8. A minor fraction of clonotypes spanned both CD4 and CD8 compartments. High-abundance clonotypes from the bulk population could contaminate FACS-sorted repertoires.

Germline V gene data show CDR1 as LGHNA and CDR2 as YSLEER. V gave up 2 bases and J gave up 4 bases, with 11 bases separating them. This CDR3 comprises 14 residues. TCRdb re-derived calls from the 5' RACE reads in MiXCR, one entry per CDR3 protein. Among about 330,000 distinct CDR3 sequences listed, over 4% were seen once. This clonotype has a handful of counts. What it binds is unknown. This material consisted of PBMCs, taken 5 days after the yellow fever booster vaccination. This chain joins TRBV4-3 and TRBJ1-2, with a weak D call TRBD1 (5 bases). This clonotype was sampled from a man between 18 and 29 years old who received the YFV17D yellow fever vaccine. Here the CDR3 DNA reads TGCGCCAGCAGCCAACAGGGCGTCCGCTATGGCTACACCTTC. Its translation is CASSQQGVRYGYTF.